This T cell receptor beta chain was identified during a study of T cells in Graves' hyperthyroidism and ophthalmopathy. The CDR3 sequence is 13 residues long. Per germline, CDR1 SGHRS and CDR2 YFSETQ. V was pared by 3 bases and J by 0 bases, with 6 bases between. The sample holds many counts of this clonotype. As yet, its antigen is unknown. Researchers took RNA transcripts and amplified the TCR beta CDR3 regions from them. The HTBI primer set was used in a first-round RT-PCR of the TCR CDR3. TCRdb reprocessed the multiplex PCR reads with MiXCR, giving one entry per CDR3 protein. This sample has 500,000 to 550,000 distinct CDR3 sequences, with less than 25% found just once. If no ophthalmopathy progression occurred within 18 months, Graves' hyperthyroidism was stable. For the diagnoses, clinical symptoms, serum thyroxine and TRAb, thyroid ultrasound and orbital computed tomography were used. PBMCs were sourced from less than 12 ml fresh peripheral blood.

Study observations and caveats: Blood also showed most of the thyroid clonotypes that were expanded above 0.001.

This TCR was recovered from a man aged 18 to 29 with Graves' hyperthyroidism. Sequenced sample: blood. The rearrangement joins TRBV5-1 to TRBJ1-1; D remains ambiguous. The CDR3 region has the DNA TGCGCCAGCAGCTGGTCACTGAACACTGAAGCTTTCTTT. Protein sequence: CASSWSLNTEAFF.